This T cell receptor beta chain was sequenced for a study of regulatory T cells in long-lasting Graves disease. This clonotype occurred a few times. Regarding time point: persistent/refractory GD, antithyroid drugs over 5 years with positive TRAb. Researchers made the TCR library from RNA that was extracted from PBMCs. In building TCR beta libraries, iRepertoire HTBI primers were used together with Arm-PCR of CDR3 regions. TCRdb re-analysed the multiplex PCR reads in MiXCR, keeping a single row per CDR3 protein. The repertoire consists of more than 300,000 distinct CDR3 sequences, with 15% to 20% occurring once and the leading ten covering roughly 27%. The receptor was derived from a female donor with Graves disease. The specimen was peripheral blood mononuclear cells (PBMCs), collected when the disease was refractory, from a patient treated with antithyroid drugs.

The CDR3 DNA sequence: TGTGCCAGCAGCCGACCAGCGGGAGGATCATACGAGCAGTACTTC. It is translated as CASSRPAGGSYEQYF. The chain combines TRBV4-2 with TRBJ2-7, with 9 bases lining up with TRBD2. The CDR3 has 15 residues. Germline V gene sequence: CDR1 LGHNA, CDR2 YNFKEQ. Losses at the gene ends were 4 bases for V and 4 bases for J; bases not matched to a gene: 8.